The 10 T cell receptor beta chains presented below share a single source sample, sequenced in a study of OX40 agonist ivuxolimab in advanced cancers. The table came from immunoSEQ multiplex PCR; TCRdb's copy has only in-frame clones and leaves some out. The table lists about 75,000 clones, 90% of them singletons. Sequences were derived from CD4+ or CD8+ T cells sorted from blood, sampled in a trial of the OX40 agonist ivuxolimab. Receptors originate from an adult with an advanced solid tumor such as melanoma, head and neck, liver or kidney cancer.

The chain joins TRBV28 to TRBJ2-3; D is perhaps TRBD2 (6 bases). The V end was cut by 4 bases, the J end by 1 base, with 15 bases between. Germline CDR1 is MDHEN and CDR2 is SYDVKM. The CDR3 consists of 16 residues. The CDR3 here is CASSSKGLTGTDTQYF. The DNA for the CDR3 is TGTGCCAGCAGTTCCAAGGGACTCACAGGCACAGATACGCAGTATTTT. Full variable domain (missing parts from reference TRBV28 and TRBJ2-3): DVKVTQSSRYLVKRTGEKVFLECVQDMDHENMFWYRQDPGLGLRLIYFSYDVKMKEKGDIPEGYSVSREKKERFSLILESASTNQTSMYLCASSSKGLTGTDTQYFGPGTRLTVL.

The V call is TRBV6-4, the J call TRBJ1-5, with D unclear. Germline-derived CDR1 and CDR2 are MRHNA and SNTAGT. The CDR3 contains 15 residues. Trimming shortened V by 6 bases and J by 0 bases, and 12 bases separated the two germline ends. Here the CDR3 reads CASSRPLYSNQPQHF. The CDR3 nucleotides read TGTGCCAGCAGCCGCCCTCTATATAGCAATCAGCCCCAGCATTTT.

The rearrangement links TRBV4-3 to TRBJ2-2, with unresolved D. The V gene lost 1 base and the J gene lost 8 bases, with 14 bases spanning the gap. CDR3 length equals 15 residues. CDR1 is LGHNA and CDR2 is YSLEER in the germline V gene. The CDR3: CASSQAVGNGGELFF. The DNA of the CDR3 is TGCGCCAGCAGCCAAGCTGTAGGGAATGGGGGGGAGCTGTTTTTT.

Concerning this clone: The same CDR3 is also encoded by other DNA sequences in this sample. The chain couples TRBV9 to TRBJ2-3; D remains unclear. Germline CDR1 and CDR2: SGDLS and YYNGEE. The CDR3 contains 12 residues. The V end was cut by 0 bases, the J end by 6 bases, with 5 bases between. The CDR3 nucleotides are TGTGCCAGCAGCGTAGGTCCGGATACGCAGTATTTT. Translating it yields CASSVGPDTQYF.

The chain combines TRBV29-1 with TRBJ1-5, with D tentatively TRBD1 (5 bases). V lost 2 bases, J lost 2 bases, and 7 bases lay in between. Germline CDR1 and CDR2: SQVTM and ANQGSEA. The CDR3 is 13 amino acids. The CDR3 DNA reads TGCAGCGTTGAACAGGGAGGCAATCAGCCCCAGCATTTT. Translating it yields CSVEQGGNQPQHF. Filled out from reference TRBV29-1 and TRBJ1-5, the complete variable domain reads SAVISQKPSRDICQRGTSLTIQCQVDSQVTMMFWYRQQPGQSLTLIATANQGSEATYESGFVIDKFPISRPNLTFSTLTVSNMSPEDSSIYLCSVEQGGNQPQHFGDGTRLSIL.

This clone has only a few counts. V gene TRBV7-9 combines with J gene TRBJ2-4; D is perhaps TRBD2 (6 bases). In germline, CDR1 is SEHNR, CDR2 FQNEAQ (reference sequence). With 5 bases removed from V and 8 bases from J, the gap between germline ends came to 13 bases. This CDR3 comprises 13 residues. The CDR3 region is CASSPIGGDIQYF. CDR3 coding DNA: TGTGCCAGCAGCCCCATCGGGGGTGACATTCAGTACTTC.

In this sample, this clone turned up once. The chain couples TRBV30 to TRBJ2-1, with 7 bases identical to TRBD2. V shed 0 bases and J 7 bases; nucleotides not matched to a gene: 12. CDR3 length equals 16 residues. The germline V gene encodes CDR1 GTSNPN and CDR2 SVGIG (reference sequence). Here the CDR3 DNA reads TGTGCCTGGAGTGTACTGGGACTAAACCGCGGGAATGAGCAGTTCTTC. Protein sequence: CAWSVLGLNRGNEQFF.

The chain carries TRBV27 and TRBJ2-6; 7 positions match TRBD2. CDR1 is MNHEY, CDR2 SMNVEV, per germline (reference sequence). The CDR3 extends over 16 amino acids. V lost 2 bases and J lost 2; bases outside the gene matches: 3. The CDR3: CASSLKAGAGANVLTF. CDR3 bases: TGTGCCAGCAGTTTAAAGGCGGGAGCTGGGGCCAACGTCCTGACTTTC.

The V gene is TRBV7-2, the J gene TRBJ1-4, with 8 bases aligning to TRBD1. The CDR3 length is 18 residues. The V segment lost 5 bases and the J segment 0 bases; nucleotides outside the gene matches: 11. Germline V gene sequence: CDR1 SGHTA, CDR2 FQGNSA. This CDR3 is CASSRNNRGTATNEKLFF. CDR3 DNA sequence: TGTGCCAGCAGCCGAAACAACAGGGGGACGGCAACTAATGAAAAACTGTTTTTT.

This clone was seen a few times. V usage is TRBV18 and J usage is TRBJ1-6; D remains ambiguous. Germline V CDR1 and CDR2: KGHSH, LQKENI. V shed 0 bases and J shed 10 bases, with 10 bases lying between them. The CDR3 sequence is 14 residues long. CDR3 loop: CASSPPGSDSPLHF. CDR3 in DNA: TGTGCCAGCTCACCACCGGGGTCGGACTCACCCCTCCACTTT. Based on the CDR3 plus reference TRBV18 and TRBJ1-6, the full variable domain is NAGVMQNPRHLVRRRGQEARLRCSPMKGHSHVYWYRQLPEEGLKFMVYLQKENIIDESGMPKERFSAEFPKEGPSILRIQQVVRGDSAAYFCASSPPGSDSPLHFGNGTRLTVT.